Listed below are T cell receptor beta chains from one sample, sequenced in a study of cytomegalovirus exposure and HLA in healthy donors. Produced via immunoSEQ multiplex PCR; TCRdb's table is partial and in-frame only. The repertoire consists of about 190,000 clones, with about four fifths occurring once and the leading ten covering roughly 6.5%. The sample taken for sequencing was PBMCs. All receptors come from a young man in good health and CMV-seropositive. Both conserved end residues are part of each CDR3. The order of the fields is clone size, CDR3 length, D gene, V gene, J gene, CDR3 DNA, CDR3 protein. A D gene is named only where the DNA matches it firmly. Only part of the rows carry a size: once, few, many, or a class if the clone is expanded.

size: -
length: 15
D: TRBD1
V: TRBV6-6
J: TRBJ1-2
DNA: TGTGCCAGCAGCCCCGGGACAGCCTCTGACTATGGCTACACCTTC
CDR3: CASSPGTASDYGYTF

size: -
length: 15
D: TRBD2
V: TRBV2
J: TRBJ2-3
DNA: TGTGCCAGCAGTGGGGCTAGCGGGAGGCTAGATACGCAGTATTTT
CDR3: CASSGASGRLDTQYF

size: -
length: 16
D: -
V: TRBV28
J: TRBJ1-5
DNA: TGTGCCAGCCCCCCGGCAGGGCGTTTTAGCAATCAGCCCCAGCATTTT
CDR3: CASPPAGRFSNQPQHF

size: -
length: 14
D: TRBD2
V: TRBV9
J: TRBJ2-2
DNA: TGTGCCAGCAGCGCGCAGGGAGGGACCGGGGAGCTGTTTTTT
CDR3: CASSAQGGTGELFF

size: -
length: 13
D: -
V: TRBV5-6
J: TRBJ2-7
DNA: TGTGCCAGCAGCTTGGAAGAAGTGAGGGAGCAGTACTTC
CDR3: CASSLEEVREQYF

size: -
length: 15
D: -
V: TRBV4-1
J: TRBJ2-7
DNA: TGCGCCAGCAGCCAGTTGGCCGCTAGCCCCTACGAGCAGTACTTC
CDR3: CASSQLAASPYEQYF

size: -
length: 12
D: TRBD2
V: TRBV29-1
J: TRBJ2-7
DNA: TGCAGCGTTGAAGACGCGGGGGACGAGCAGTACTTC
CDR3: CSVEDAGDEQYF

size: once
length: 13
D: -
V: TRBV28
J: TRBJ2-7
DNA: TGTGCCAGCAGTTTCCCCAGCTCCTACGAGCAGTACTTC
CDR3: CASSFPSSYEQYF

size: -
length: 13
D: -
V: TRBV6-1
J: TRBJ2-3
DNA: TGTGCCAGCAGTTGGCATCTCACAGATACGCAGTATTTT
CDR3: CASSWHLTDTQYF

size: -
length: 11
D: -
V: TRBV4-3
J: TRBJ2-5
DNA: TGCGCCAGCAGCCACGGAGAGACCCAGTACTTC
CDR3: CASSHGETQYF

size: -
length: 17
D: -
V: TRBV15
J: TRBJ2-1
DNA: TGTGCCACCAGCAGAGTATCGGGGAAGGGCTCCTACAATGAGCAGTTCTTC
CDR3: CATSRVSGKGSYNEQFF

size: -
length: 14
D: -
V: TRBV6-6
J: TRBJ2-5
DNA: TGTGCCAGCAGTTACAGTCGGAACAGGGAGACCCAGTACTTC
CDR3: CASSYSRNRETQYF

size: -
length: 15
D: TRBD1
V: TRBV4-3
J: TRBJ1-5
DNA: TGCGCCAGCAGCCAGGTTGTGGACAGGGGACAGCCCCAGCATTTT
CDR3: CASSQVVDRGQPQHF

size: few
length: 11
D: -
V: TRBV6-5
J: TRBJ1-1
DNA: TGTGCCAGCGCTTGGGAGGGCGGCGCTTTCTTT
CDR3: CASAWEGGAFF

size: -
length: 16
D: TRBD2
V: TRBV5-1
J: TRBJ2-3
DNA: TGCGCCAGCAACACCGGACTAGCGGGAGCCACAGATACGCAGTATTTT
CDR3: CASNTGLAGATDTQYF

size: -
length: 15
D: -
V: TRBV21-1
J: TRBJ2-7
DNA: TGTGCCAGCAGCAAAAAGGCGGGACCATCCTACGAGCAGTACTTC
CDR3: CASSKKAGPSYEQYF

size: -
length: 17
D: -
V: TRBV9
J: TRBJ2-5
DNA: TGTGCCAGCAGCGTAGATCCAGGGACTTGGTACCAAGAGACCCAGTACTTC
CDR3: CASSVDPGTWYQETQYF

size: -
length: 15
D: TRBD1
V: TRBV6-5
J: TRBJ1-5
DNA: TGTGCCAGCAGTTACTCGACAGGGGGCGGTCAGCCCCAGCATTTT
CDR3: CASSYSTGGGQPQHF

size: -
length: 14
D: TRBD1
V: TRBV19
J: TRBJ2-4
DNA: TGTGCCAGTAGTCCAGGGGGAGACGGGAACATTCAGTACTTC
CDR3: CASSPGGDGNIQYF

size: few
length: 14
D: -
V: TRBV7-9
J: TRBJ2-7
DNA: TGTGCCAGCAGCTTAGCAGGGGCAGCCTACGAGCAGTACTTC
CDR3: CASSLAGAAYEQYF

size: -
length: 15
D: -
V: TRBV27
J: TRBJ1-5
DNA: TGTGCCAGCAGTTCGGGACAACTCAGCAATCAGCCCCAGCATTTT
CDR3: CASSSGQLSNQPQHF

size: -
length: 15
D: TRBD2
V: TRBV4-3
J: TRBJ2-1
DNA: TGCGCCAGCAGCCAGAGAGGCGGGAGGGACAATGAGCAGTTCTTC
CDR3: CASSQRGGRDNEQFF

size: -
length: 15
D: -
V: TRBV19
J: TRBJ2-1
DNA: TGTGCCAGTAGTAGCCCGAGGGGGTACTACAATGAGCAGTTCTTC
CDR3: CASSSPRGYYNEQFF

size: -
length: 14
D: -
V: TRBV9
J: TRBJ2-3
DNA: TGTGCCAGCAGCGCTGAGGGACTTTCAGATACGCAGTATTTT
CDR3: CASSAEGLSDTQYF

size: -
length: 14
D: TRBD2
V: TRBV2
J: TRBJ2-1
DNA: TGTGCCAGTGAAGGGGGACTAGCGGGAGTAGGGCAGTTCTTC
CDR3: CASEGGLAGVGQFF

size: -
length: 15
D: -
V: TRBV4-2
J: TRBJ2-2
DNA: TGTGCCAGCAGCCAAGAGTGGAGCGGCACCGGGGAGCTGTTTTTT
CDR3: CASSQEWSGTGELFF

size: -
length: 14
D: -
V: TRBV27
J: TRBJ1-1
DNA: TGTGCCAGCTCGCCAGGGCGGGAGAACACTGAAGCTTTCTTT
CDR3: CASSPGRENTEAFF

size: -
length: 14
D: -
V: TRBV6-6
J: TRBJ2-1
DNA: TGTGCCAGCAGTTACTCATCCGGGGTGGATGAGCAGTTCTTC
CDR3: CASSYSSGVDEQFF

size: -
length: 15
D: -
V: TRBV21-1
J: TRBJ1-4
DNA: TGTGCCAGCAGCGACCCTGACAGGGGTAATGAAAAACTGTTTTTT
CDR3: CASSDPDRGNEKLFF

size: -
length: 13
D: TRBD1
V: TRBV11-2
J: TRBJ2-7
DNA: TGTGCCAGCAGCCGGGACAGGGAGCTCGAGCAGTACTTC
CDR3: CASSRDRELEQYF

size: -
length: 15
D: -
V: TRBV4-3
J: TRBJ2-1
DNA: TGCGCCAGCAGCCAAGACTTGACTACCCTCAATGAGCAGTTCTTC
CDR3: CASSQDLTTLNEQFF

size: -
length: 12
D: -
V: TRBV10-3
J: TRBJ2-3
DNA: TGTGCCATCAGAATTCGCGGAGATACGCAGTATTTT
CDR3: CAIRIRGDTQYF

size: -
length: 14
D: -
V: TRBV9
J: TRBJ2-5
DNA: TGTGCCAGCAGCGTAGGTCCCCATCAAGAGACCCAGTACTTC
CDR3: CASSVGPHQETQYF

size: -
length: 11
D: -
V: TRBV5-6
J: TRBJ2-5
DNA: TGTGCCAGCACCCGGGAAGAGACCCAGTACTTC
CDR3: CASTREETQYF

size: -
length: 14
D: TRBD1
V: TRBV9
J: TRBJ1-2
DNA: TGTGCCAGCAGCCCCTCAGGGGGTAGATATGGCTACACCTTC
CDR3: CASSPSGGRYGYTF

size: -
length: 14
D: -
V: TRBV5-4
J: TRBJ2-1
DNA: TGTGCCAGCAGCAGCGGAGCCTACGACAATGAGCAGTTCTTC
CDR3: CASSSGAYDNEQFF

size: few
length: 14
D: TRBD1
V: TRBV2
J: TRBJ1-2
DNA: TGTGCCAGCAGTCTTCAGGGGGCGGACTATGGCTACACCTTC
CDR3: CASSLQGADYGYTF

size: -
length: 15
D: -
V: TRBV15
J: TRBJ2-1
DNA: TGTGCCACCAGCAGAGACAGGGCTGGGGCCAATGAGCAGTTCTTC
CDR3: CATSRDRAGANEQFF

size: -
length: 15
D: TRBD1
V: TRBV4-2
J: TRBJ1-1
DNA: TGTGCCAGCAGCCAAGATCAGGGGGCGGACACTGAAGCTTTCTTT
CDR3: CASSQDQGADTEAFF

size: -
length: 15
D: -
V: TRBV6-5
J: TRBJ2-3
DNA: TGTGCCAGCAGCCCCCTGGGGGGAAACACAGATACGCAGTATTTT
CDR3: CASSPLGGNTDTQYF

size: -
length: 16
D: TRBD2
V: TRBV6-5
J: TRBJ2-2
DNA: TGTGCCAGCAGTTACGGGGCGGGAGCGGGTACCGGGGAGCTGTTTTTT
CDR3: CASSYGAGAGTGELFF

size: -
length: 14
D: -
V: TRBV4-1
J: TRBJ1-1
DNA: TGCGCCAGCAGCCAAGACGAGACCCGGGCTGAAGCTTTCTTT
CDR3: CASSQDETRAEAFF

size: -
length: 14
D: TRBD2
V: TRBV30
J: TRBJ2-3
DNA: TGTGCCTGGAAGCCTAGCGGGATGACAGATACGCAGTATTTT
CDR3: CAWKPSGMTDTQYF

size: -
length: 12
D: TRBD1
V: TRBV6-5
J: TRBJ2-7
DNA: TGTGCCAGCAGTCGGGACAGCCTGGGGGAGTACTTC
CDR3: CASSRDSLGEYF

size: -
length: 15
D: TRBD2
V: TRBV27
J: TRBJ2-3
DNA: TGTGCCAGCAGTCCAGCGGGAGGGCGCCCAGATACGCAGTATTTT
CDR3: CASSPAGGRPDTQYF

size: few
length: 13
D: -
V: TRBV5-1
J: TRBJ2-1
DNA: TGCGCCAGCAGTTGGACTAGAGGGGGTGAGCAGTTCTTC
CDR3: CASSWTRGGEQFF

size: -
length: 12
D: -
V: TRBV15
J: TRBJ1-4
DNA: TGTGCCACCAGCAGAGGTCGCGGGGAACTGTTTTTT
CDR3: CATSRGRGELFF

size: once
length: 15
D: TRBD1
V: TRBV7-2
J: TRBJ1-2
DNA: TGTGCCAGCAGCAATCCGGACAGGGGGCGCGGTGGCTACACCTTC
CDR3: CASSNPDRGRGGYTF

size: -
length: 17
D: TRBD2
V: TRBV27
J: TRBJ2-3
DNA: TGTGCCAGCAGTTTATCGATGATAGCGGGAAGCAGGGATACGCAGTATTTT
CDR3: CASSLSMIAGSRDTQYF

size: -
length: 14
D: TRBD1
V: TRBV6-6
J: TRBJ2-5
DNA: TGTGCCAGCAGTGACCGACAGGGCGCGGAGACCCAGTACTTC
CDR3: CASSDRQGAETQYF

size: -
length: 15
D: -
V: TRBV5-4
J: TRBJ2-7
DNA: TGTGCCAGCAGCTCAGCTAGCGAGAGCTCCTACGAGCAGTACTTC
CDR3: CASSSASESSYEQYF

size: -
length: 14
D: TRBD1
V: TRBV5-4
J: TRBJ2-7
DNA: TGTGCCAGCAGCTTGGTTGGACAGGGCTACGAGCAGTACTTC
CDR3: CASSLVGQGYEQYF

size: -
length: 15
D: -
V: TRBV18
J: TRBJ2-6
DNA: TGTGCCAGCTCACCACAGGGGTCTGGGGCCAACGTCCTGACTTTC
CDR3: CASSPQGSGANVLTF

size: once
length: 14
D: -
V: TRBV5-1
J: TRBJ2-2
DNA: TGCGCCAGCAGCGATAGCGGGAACACCGGGGAGCTGTTTTTT
CDR3: CASSDSGNTGELFF

size: once
length: 16
D: -
V: TRBV29-1
J: TRBJ2-1
DNA: TGCAGCGTTGAAGGTGGGGGCGCGAGGATCTACAATGAGCAGTTCTTC
CDR3: CSVEGGGARIYNEQFF

size: -
length: 11
D: -
V: TRBV7-2
J: TRBJ1-3
DNA: TGTGCCAGCAGGAGGGGAAACACCATATATTTT
CDR3: CASRRGNTIYF

size: -
length: 16
D: -
V: TRBV19
J: TRBJ2-7
DNA: TGTGCCAGTAGTACCCAGGGGCTAGCGGACCACTACGAGCAGTACTTC
CDR3: CASSTQGLADHYEQYF